This is a list of T cell receptor beta chains from one sample in a study of blood T cell repertoires in COVID-19. Clones were sequenced by immunoSEQ multiplex PCR, and TCRdb holds only the in-frame ones, with some missing. Of fewer than 300,000 clones in the sample, 70% to 90% were seen once. Sequences were obtained from peripheral blood. Receptors were obtained from a man aged 45-65 years with active or convalescent COVID-19. The CDR3 runs from the conserved cysteine through the conserved F or W. Fields, in order: V gene, J gene, CDR3 protein.

>TRBV2|TRBJ2-3
CASSRPLAGDTDTQYF
>TRBV5-1|TRBJ2-7
CASSLAQGDEQYF
>TRBV5-1|TRBJ2-1
CASSLGLAGSEQFF
>TRBV5-6|TRBJ2-3
CASSLTSGRWHRGTDTQYF
>TRBV9|TRBJ2-5
CASSGGPGQQETQYF
>TRBV30|TRBJ1-4
CAWDRGEKLFF
>TRBV27|TRBJ1-4
CASSLRGWTATNEKLFF
>TRBV30|TRBJ1-2
CAWSVLRGSYGYTF
>TRBV25-1|TRBJ1-4
CASRASGQARGDLFF
>TRBV5-6|TRBJ1-1
CASSSPTLGNTEAFF
>TRBV7-2|TRBJ2-1
CASSLATALYNEQFF
>TRBV7-2|TRBJ2-7
CASSLRGISYEQYF
>TRBV28|TRBJ2-1
CASSTWTPNNEQFF
>TRBV9|TRBJ2-2
CASRPSGVLTGELFF